This T cell receptor (beta chain) was observed in a study of blood T cells in healthy people across ages. About this clonotype itself: Germline and junction disagree at one end, which may indicate a read error.

This CDR3 is 15 amino acids long. Sample-barcoded 5' priming and a J-beta primer mix drove a second PCR of roughly 6 to 12 cycles. Each sample provided no less than 3 million CDR3-containing paired-end reads. TCRdb re-derived calls from the 5' RACE reads in MiXCR, one entry per CDR3 protein. This table holds some 900,000 distinct CDR3 sequences, roughly 52% found once. The sample taken for sequencing was blood. The chain recombines TRBV12-3 or TRBV12-4 with TRBJ2-5, with 10 bases fitting TRBD2. The source is a man aged 25-45 years in good health. The CDR3 sequence: CAGSSGTSVGETQYF. The DNA of the CDR3 is TGTGCCGGCAGTTCCGGGACTAGCGTAGGGGAGACCCAGTACTTC.